Listed below are T cell receptor beta chains from one sample, sequenced in a study of blood T cell repertoires in COVID-19. Only in-frame clones appear in the TCRdb table, and some are missing; sequencing was by immunoSEQ multiplex PCR. This table has 85,000 to 90,000 clones, roughly 90% appearing once. Sequencing was performed on peripheral blood. The receptors stem from a human donor with active COVID-19. The donor label of this sample is uncertain. Both conserved end residues are part of each CDR3. A D gene is named only where the DNA matches it firmly. Only part of the rows carry a size: once, few, many, or a class if the clone is expanded.

d_gene: TRBD1; j_gene: TRBJ1-2; abundance: -; v_gene: TRBV19; CDR3nt: TGTGCCAGTAGTGCCGGGACAGGGATACTCTATGGCTACACCTTC; CDR3aa: CASSAGTGILYGYTF
d_gene: TRBD1; j_gene: TRBJ1-6; abundance: -; v_gene: TRBV6-1; CDR3nt: TGTGCCAGCAGTGAGGGACAGAATTCACCCCTCCACTTT; CDR3aa: CASSEGQNSPLHF
d_gene: TRBD1; j_gene: TRBJ1-2; abundance: once; v_gene: TRBV19; CDR3nt: TGTGCCAGTCAAGGGGCGGTTACAGGGGCCCTCTATGGCTACACCTTC; CDR3aa: CASQGAVTGALYGYTF
d_gene: -; j_gene: TRBJ2-2; abundance: -; v_gene: TRBV7-2; CDR3nt: TGTGCCAGCAGCTTAGTTTCGGGTCTAGTGGCCGGGGAGCTGTTTTTT; CDR3aa: CASSLVSGLVAGELFF
d_gene: -; j_gene: TRBJ2-2; abundance: -; v_gene: TRBV2; CDR3nt: TGTGCCAGCAGTGAAACAGTGAACACCGGGGAGCTGTTTTTT; CDR3aa: CASSETVNTGELFF
d_gene: -; j_gene: TRBJ1-1; abundance: -; v_gene: TRBV13; CDR3nt: TGTGCCAGCAGCCCCCGAAAGGGAGGGTTGGTCACTGAAGCTTTCTTT; CDR3aa: CASSPRKGGLVTEAFF
d_gene: -; j_gene: TRBJ2-5; abundance: -; v_gene: TRBV13; CDR3nt: TGTGCCAGCAGCTACCGGGGGATGCAAGAGACCCAGTACTTC; CDR3aa: CASSYRGMQETQYF
d_gene: TRBD1; j_gene: TRBJ2-7; abundance: -; v_gene: TRBV28; CDR3nt: TGTGCCAGCAGCAAGACAGGGGTTGAGCCGGGCGAGCAGTACTTC; CDR3aa: CASSKTGVEPGEQYF
d_gene: TRBD2; j_gene: TRBJ2-1; abundance: -; v_gene: TRBV27; CDR3nt: TGTGCCAGCAGCCCCCGAGGGGGCGGGGGGGCTACCCACAATGAGCAGTTCTTC; CDR3aa: CASSPRGGGGATHNEQFF
d_gene: -; j_gene: TRBJ1-2; abundance: once; v_gene: TRBV5-1; CDR3nt: TGCGCCAGCCGTTTACAGGGCGCAAACTATGGCTACACCTTC; CDR3aa: CASRLQGANYGYTF
d_gene: -; j_gene: TRBJ2-2; abundance: -; v_gene: TRBV28; CDR3nt: TGTGCCAGCAGTTTATGGAGGGAATTAATGGCCGGGGAGCTGTTTTTT; CDR3aa: CASSLWRELMAGELFF
d_gene: -; j_gene: TRBJ2-7; abundance: -; v_gene: TRBV28; CDR3nt: TGTGCCAGCAGCCCCGGAGACAGATCCTACGAGCAGTACTTC; CDR3aa: CASSPGDRSYEQYF
d_gene: -; j_gene: TRBJ1-1; abundance: -; v_gene: TRBV9; CDR3nt: TGTGCCAGCAGCGTGGGAGGGGTGGGCACTGAAGCTTTCTTT; CDR3aa: CASSVGGVGTEAFF